The 16 T cell receptor beta chains in this list originate from one sample, sequenced in a study of blood T cell repertoires in COVID-19. Generated by immunoSEQ multiplex PCR, the TCRdb table keeps only in-frame clones and is missing some. The sample includes around 330,000 clones, about 91% seen only once; the top ten take 8.5% to 10%. Specimen: PBMCs or T cells enriched from blood (not recorded which). The receptors derive from a woman aged 18-29 years who had recovered from COVID-19.

This clone has ten or more counts. This CDR3 reads CATSRGRGGSGELFF. CDR3 bases: TGTGCCACCAGCAGAGGACGAGGGGGTAGCGGGGAGCTGTTTTTT. V and J are TRBV15 and TRBJ2-2; a weak D match, TRBD1 (6 bases). The germline V gene encodes CDR1 LNHNV and CDR2 YYDKDF (reference sequence). This CDR3 has 15 amino acids. V lost 1 base and J lost 7, with 13 bases in between.

In the case of this clone: This sample includes further DNA sequences coding for the same CDR3. The gene calls are TRBV7-2 and TRBJ2-7; TRBD2 matches at 10 bases. The germline gives CDR1 SGHTA, CDR2 FQGNSA. The V gene end was trimmed by 5 bases and the J gene end by 2 bases; junction bases not matched to a gene: 6. This CDR3 has 15 residues. The CDR3 reads CASSPRTSGTYEQYF. For the CDR3, the DNA is TGTGCCAGCAGCCCTAGGACTAGCGGCACCTACGAGCAGTACTTC. The full variable domain, completed using reference TRBV7-2 and TRBJ2-7, is GAGVSQSPSNKVTEKGKDVELRCDPISGHTALYWYRQSLGQGLEFLIYFQGNSAPDKSGLPSDRFSAERTGGSVSTLTIQRTQQEDSAVYLCASSPRTSGTYEQYFGPGTRLTVT.

Regarding this clone: This CDR3 is also generated by other DNA sequences in the sample. This sequence joins TRBV5-1 and TRBJ1-6; D is perhaps TRBD1 (6 bases). This CDR3 is built from 14 residues. CDR1 and CDR2 (germline): SGHRS, YFSETQ. The V end was cut by 0 bases, the J end by 7 bases, with 8 bases between. The CDR3 DNA sequence: TGCGCCAGCAGCTTGGGACAGGACAATTCACCCCTCCACTTT. Its protein is CASSLGQDNSPLHF.

This clone came up a few times. The chain is built from TRBV5-8 and TRBJ1-2; 9 nucleotides line up with TRBD1. The CDR3 extends over 18 amino acids. From germline, CDR1 is SGHTS and CDR2 YDEGEE. V trimming: 0 bases; J trimming: 6 bases; junction bases outside the gene matches: 15. CDR3 protein: CASSLGGTGTGRSNGYTF. The CDR3, as DNA: TGTGCCAGCAGCTTGGGGGGGACCGGGACAGGGAGATCAAATGGCTACACCTTC.

The gene calls are TRBV28 and TRBJ2-5; no firm D call. Per the germline V gene, CDR1 is MDHEN and CDR2 is SYDVKM. The CDR3 loop spans 13 amino acids. The ends were cut back, 9 bases at V and 5 bases at J, with 16 bases in the middle. The CDR3 coding sequence is TGTGCCAGTAATCGCGCCTACGAGGAGACCCAGTACTTC. Protein product: CASNRAYEETQYF.

V usage is TRBV28 and J usage is TRBJ1-4; D unclear. The CDR3 consists of 13 residues. Germline lookup yields CDR1 MDHEN and CDR2 SYDVKM. The V and J ends lost 5 bases and 8 bases respectively, with 12 bases between them. CDR3 sequence reads: CASSREYREKLFF. CDR3 DNA sequence: TGTGCCAGCAGTAGGGAGTATAGAGAAAAACTGTTTTTT.

V gene TRBV19 combines with J gene TRBJ2-1; no firm D call. The CDR3 is made up of 15 amino acids. Germline values: CDR1 LNHDA, CDR2 SQIVND (reference sequence). Trimming removed 6 bases at V and 8 bases at J, with 20 bases between. CDR3 in amino acids: CASSPPLSGFHEQFF. The CDR3 DNA sequence: TGTGCCAGTAGCCCTCCTTTATCAGGTTTCCATGAGCAGTTCTTC.

This clone was seen a single time. The V gene is TRBV7-2, the J gene TRBJ1-1; D is uncertain. The CDR3 spans 15 residues. Per germline, CDR1 SGHTA and CDR2 FQGNSA. V was shortened by 1 base and J by 4 bases, with 13 bases between the two germline ends. CDR3 sequence reads: CASSLVGQDGTEAFF. The CDR3 DNA sequence: TGTGCCAGCAGCTTAGTTGGCCAAGATGGCACTGAAGCTTTCTTT.

This sequence joins TRBV18 and TRBJ2-2, with 7 bases identical to TRBD1. Germline CDR1 KGHSH, CDR2 LQKENI. Trimming cost V 3 bases and J 1 base; bases outside gene matches: 2. The CDR3 spans 15 residues. CDR3 sequence (DNA): TGTGCCAGCTCACCTCGGGACAGGAACACCGGGGAGCTGTTTTTT. Its protein is CASSPRDRNTGELFF. Together with reference TRBV18 and TRBJ2-2, the CDR3 gives the full variable domain: NAGVMQNPRHLVRRRGQEARLRCSPMKGHSHVYWYRQLPEEGLKFMVYLQKENIIDESGMPKERFSAEFPKEGPSILRIQQVVRGDSAAYFCASSPRDRNTGELFFGEGSRLTVL.

This clone was picked up one time. V usage is TRBV2 and J usage is TRBJ2-1; 13 bases agree with TRBD2. The CDR3 spans 15 residues. Germline V gives CDR1 SNHLY, CDR2 FYNNEI. With 6 bases clipped from V and 9 bases from J, the junction kept 8 bases outside the gene matches. The CDR3 is CASRALAGGPGEQFF. CDR3 in DNA: TGTGCCAGCAGGGCACTAGCGGGAGGGCCTGGTGAGCAGTTCTTC.

The chain has TRBV7-9 and TRBJ1-1; no clear D gene. The CDR3 extends over 17 amino acids. Looked up from germline, CDR1 is SEHNR and CDR2 is FQNEAQ (reference sequence). V was trimmed by 6 bases and J by 0 bases, leaving 20 bases between them. CDR3 sequence reads: CASRPTVKQGLNTEAFF. The CDR3 bases are TGTGCCAGCAGGCCCACAGTGAAGCAAGGTTTGAACACTGAAGCTTTCTTT.

This chain links TRBV7-9 with TRBJ1-1, with 7 bases matching TRBD1. CDR3 size: 14 residues. The germline V gene encodes CDR1 SEHNR and CDR2 FQNEAQ (reference sequence). Trimming cost V 5 bases and J 1 base; bases outside gene matches: 4. The CDR3 reads CASSHRGENTEAFF. The CDR3, as DNA: TGTGCCAGCAGCCACAGGGGAGAGAACACTGAAGCTTTCTTT. Full variable domain (rest looked up from reference TRBV7-9 and TRBJ1-1): DTGVSQNPRHKITKRGQNVTFRCDPISEHNRLYWYRQTLGQGPEFLTYFQNEAQLEKSRLLSDRFSAERPKGSFSTLEIQRTEQGDSAMYLCASSHRGENTEAFFGQGTRLTVV.

The rearrangement links TRBV9 to TRBJ2-7, with D unresolved. The germline CDR1 and CDR2 sequences are SGDLS and YYNGEE. The CDR3 is made up of 14 amino acids. V shed 0 bases and J shed 0 bases, with 7 bases lying between them. The CDR3 is CASSVAVGSYEQYF. In nucleotides, the CDR3 is TGTGCCAGCAGCGTAGCGGTCGGCTCCTACGAGCAGTACTTC.

The chain uses TRBV15 and TRBJ2-7; possible D gene TRBD1, 5 bases. This CDR3 is 15 amino acids long. Trimming removed 3 bases from V and 0 bases from J, with 12 bases in between. The germline gives CDR1 LNHNV, CDR2 YYDKDF (reference sequence). Here the CDR3 reads CATSSLQVSSYEQYF. The CDR3 region has the DNA TGTGCCACCAGCAGCCTACAGGTTAGCTCCTACGAGCAGTACTTC.

The chain carries TRBV15 and TRBJ2-2; 10 nucleotides match TRBD2. CDR1 and CDR2 (germline): LNHNV, YYDKDF (reference sequence). The junction had 5 bases not matched to a gene; V was cut back by 5 bases and J by 5 bases. The CDR3 runs 15 residues. The chain's CDR3 is CATSGTSVRTGELFF. DNA for the CDR3: TGTGCCACCAGCGGGACTAGCGTCAGAACCGGGGAGCTGTTTTTT.

V is TRBV4-3 and J is TRBJ1-2; the D is unclear. CDR1 LGHNA and CDR2 YSLEER come from the germline V gene. V was pared by 4 bases and J by 4 bases, with 16 bases between. CDR3 length: 15 amino acids. CDR3 amino acids: CASSPRHFSSYGYTF. The CDR3 DNA follows: TGCGCCAGCAGCCCCCGACACTTTTCGAGCTATGGCTACACCTTC.